This T cell receptor (beta chain) was found in a study of blood T cell repertoires in COVID-19. Study-wide context: Researchers got acute and convalescent COVID-19 samples from the United States, Italy and Spain. PBMCs, B-cell-depleted T cells, or T cells provided the cDNA or gDNA that made up the material.

Authors' processing steps: By means of reference gene primer amplification, nucleated cell counts were estimated. Assay used: immunoSEQ multiplex PCR; TCRdb lists only in-frame clones, some missing. From that table come the V and J calls and clone size; the DNA was used to work out D and trimming. Here the sample spans more than 95,000 clones, about 82% being singletons. The TCR was taken from a human donor in a cohort sampled during active COVID-19. Sequencing was performed on peripheral blood.

The CDR3, as DNA: TGTGCCAGTAGTGACAGGGAAGGGTACGAGCAGTACTTC. Protein product: CASSDREGYEQYF. The chain employs TRBV19 and TRBJ2-7; TRBD1 aligns across 7 bases. This CDR3 contains 13 residues. The V gene's germline CDR1 is LNHDA and CDR2 SQIVND (reference sequence). V shed 5 bases and J 4 bases; nucleotides not matched to a gene: 5. The full variable domain, with the rest looked up from reference TRBV19 and TRBJ2-7, is DGGITQSPKYLFRKEGQNVTLSCEQNLNHDAMYWYRQDPGQGLRLIYYSQIVNDFQKGDIAEGYSVSREKKESFPLTVTSAQKNPTAFYLCASSDREGYEQYFGPGTRLTVT.